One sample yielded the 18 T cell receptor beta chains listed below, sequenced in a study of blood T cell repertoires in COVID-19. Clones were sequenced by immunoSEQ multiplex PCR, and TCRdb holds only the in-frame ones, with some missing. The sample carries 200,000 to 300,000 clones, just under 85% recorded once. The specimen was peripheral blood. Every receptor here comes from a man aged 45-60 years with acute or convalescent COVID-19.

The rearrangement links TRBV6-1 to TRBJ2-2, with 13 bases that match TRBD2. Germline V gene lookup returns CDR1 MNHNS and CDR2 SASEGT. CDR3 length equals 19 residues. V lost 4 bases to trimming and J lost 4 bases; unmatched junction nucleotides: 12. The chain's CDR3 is CASSGETSGRPYSTGELFF. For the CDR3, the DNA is TGTGCCAGCAGTGGGGAGACTAGCGGGAGGCCCTACTCCACCGGGGAGCTGTTTTTT.

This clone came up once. The CDR3 spells CASSAPPEKLFF. The CDR3 DNA is TGTGCCAGCTCGGCCCCCCCGGAAAAACTGTTTTTT. This chain uses TRBV18 with TRBJ1-4; D not certain. The CDR3 is 12 amino acids. V was trimmed by 6 bases and J by 8 bases, leaving 10 bases between them. CDR1 is KGHSH, CDR2 LQKENI, per germline.

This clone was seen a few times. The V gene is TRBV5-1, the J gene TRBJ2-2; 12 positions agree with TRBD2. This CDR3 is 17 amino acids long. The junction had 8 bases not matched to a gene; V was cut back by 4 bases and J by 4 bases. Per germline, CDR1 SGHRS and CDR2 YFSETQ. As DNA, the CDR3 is TGCGCCAGCAGCCTTAGAGCGACTAGCGGGGGCACCGGGGAGCTGTTTTTT. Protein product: CASSLRATSGGTGELFF.

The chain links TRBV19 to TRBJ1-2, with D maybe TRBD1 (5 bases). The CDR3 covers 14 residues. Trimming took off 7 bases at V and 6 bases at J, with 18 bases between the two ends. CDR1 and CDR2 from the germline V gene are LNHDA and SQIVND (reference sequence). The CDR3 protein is CASISRTIQDGYTF. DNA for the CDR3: TGTGCCAGTATATCCCGGACAATACAGGATGGCTACACCTTC. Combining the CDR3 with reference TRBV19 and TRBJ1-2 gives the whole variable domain DGGITQSPKYLFRKEGQNVTLSCEQNLNHDAMYWYRQDPGQGLRLIYYSQIVNDFQKGDIAEGYSVSREKKESFPLTVTSAQKNPTAFYLCASISRTIQDGYTFGSGTRLTVV.

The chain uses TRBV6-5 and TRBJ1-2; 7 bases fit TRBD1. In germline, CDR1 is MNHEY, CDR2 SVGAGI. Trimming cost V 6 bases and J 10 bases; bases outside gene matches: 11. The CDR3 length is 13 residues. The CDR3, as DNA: TGTGCCAGCAGATTATTCGGGACAGACAACTACACCTTC. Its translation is CASRLFGTDNYTF.

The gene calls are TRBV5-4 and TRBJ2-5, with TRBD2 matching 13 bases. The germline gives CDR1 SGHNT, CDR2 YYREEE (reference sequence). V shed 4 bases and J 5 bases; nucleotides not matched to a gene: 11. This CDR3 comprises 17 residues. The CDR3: CASSTGLAGAVGETQYF. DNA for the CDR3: TGTGCCAGCAGCACCGGACTAGCGGGAGCGGTCGGGGAGACCCAGTACTTC.

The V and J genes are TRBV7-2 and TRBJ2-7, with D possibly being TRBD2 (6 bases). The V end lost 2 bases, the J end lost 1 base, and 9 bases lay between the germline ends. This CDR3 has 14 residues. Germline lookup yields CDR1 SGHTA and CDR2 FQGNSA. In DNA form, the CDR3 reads TGTGCCAGCAGCTTAATGGGAGGATCCTACGAGCAGTACTTC. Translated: CASSLMGGSYEQYF.

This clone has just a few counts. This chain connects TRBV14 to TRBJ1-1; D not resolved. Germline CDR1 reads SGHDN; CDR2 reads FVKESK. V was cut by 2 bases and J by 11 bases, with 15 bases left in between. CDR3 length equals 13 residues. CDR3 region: CASSQSRELGAFF. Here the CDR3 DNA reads TGTGCCAGCAGCCAATCTAGGGAGCTTGGGGCTTTCTTT.

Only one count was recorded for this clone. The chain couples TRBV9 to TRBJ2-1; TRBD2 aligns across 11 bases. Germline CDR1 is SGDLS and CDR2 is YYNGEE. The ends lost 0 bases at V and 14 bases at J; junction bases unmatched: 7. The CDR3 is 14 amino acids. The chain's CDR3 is CASSVAPSGGREFF. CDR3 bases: TGTGCCAGCAGCGTAGCTCCTAGCGGGGGGCGGGAGTTCTTC.

The DNA of the CDR3 is TGTGCCAGCAACAGACAGGGCGGACAAGAGACCCAGTACTTC. Its translation: CASNRQGGQETQYF. The chain has TRBV11-3 and TRBJ2-5, with 7 bases matching TRBD1. The junction had 7 bases not matched to a gene; V was cut back by 7 bases and J by 2 bases. Germline CDR1 SGHNT, CDR2 YENEEA. This CDR3 region has 14 residues.

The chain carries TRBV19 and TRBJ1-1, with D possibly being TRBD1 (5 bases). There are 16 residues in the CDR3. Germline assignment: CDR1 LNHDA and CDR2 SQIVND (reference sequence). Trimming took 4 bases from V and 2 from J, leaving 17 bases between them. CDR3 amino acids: CASSRGGWSFNTEAFF. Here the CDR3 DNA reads TGTGCCAGTAGTAGGGGGGGTTGGAGCTTTAACACTGAAGCTTTCTTT.

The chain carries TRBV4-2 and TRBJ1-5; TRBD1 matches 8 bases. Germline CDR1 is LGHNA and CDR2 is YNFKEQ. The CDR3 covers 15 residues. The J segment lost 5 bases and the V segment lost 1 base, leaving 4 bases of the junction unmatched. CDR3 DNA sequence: TGTGCCAGCAGCCAAGCGGGACAGGAAGATCAGCCCCAGCATTTT. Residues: CASSQAGQEDQPQHF.

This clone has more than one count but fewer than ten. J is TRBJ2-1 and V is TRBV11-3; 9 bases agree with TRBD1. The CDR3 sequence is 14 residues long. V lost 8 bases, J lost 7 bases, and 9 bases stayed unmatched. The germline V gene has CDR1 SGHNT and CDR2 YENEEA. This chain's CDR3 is CASGSGTGKNEQFF. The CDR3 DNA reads TGTGCCAGCGGGTCCGGGACAGGGAAGAATGAGCAGTTCTTC.

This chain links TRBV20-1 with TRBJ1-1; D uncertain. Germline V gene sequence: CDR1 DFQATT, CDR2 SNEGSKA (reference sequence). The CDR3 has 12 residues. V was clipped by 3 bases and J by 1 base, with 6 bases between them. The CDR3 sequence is CSASSGNTEAFF. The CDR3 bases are TGCAGTGCTAGTTCAGGGAACACTGAAGCTTTCTTT.

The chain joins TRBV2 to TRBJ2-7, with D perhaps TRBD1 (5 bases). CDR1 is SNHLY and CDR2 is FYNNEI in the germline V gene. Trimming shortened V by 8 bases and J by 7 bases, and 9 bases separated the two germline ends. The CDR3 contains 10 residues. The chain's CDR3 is CASASGEQYF. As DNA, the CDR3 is TGTGCCAGCGCCTCAGGGGAGCAGTACTTC.

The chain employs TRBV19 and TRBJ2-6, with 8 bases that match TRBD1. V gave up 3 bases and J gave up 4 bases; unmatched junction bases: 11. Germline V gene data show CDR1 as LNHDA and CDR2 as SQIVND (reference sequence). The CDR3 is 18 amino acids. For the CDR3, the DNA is TGTGCCAGTAGTATGCGAGGGCAGGGGGCGAGGGGGGCCAACGTCCTGACTTTC. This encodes CASSMRGQGARGANVLTF. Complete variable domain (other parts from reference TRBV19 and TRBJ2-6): DGGITQSPKYLFRKEGQNVTLSCEQNLNHDAMYWYRQDPGQGLRLIYYSQIVNDFQKGDIAEGYSVSREKKESFPLTVTSAQKNPTAFYLCASSMRGQGARGANVLTFGAGSRLTVL.

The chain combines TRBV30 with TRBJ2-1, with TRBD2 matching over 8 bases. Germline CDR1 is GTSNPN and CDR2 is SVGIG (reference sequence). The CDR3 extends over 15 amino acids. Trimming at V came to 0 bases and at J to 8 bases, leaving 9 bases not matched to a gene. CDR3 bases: TGTGCCTGGAGTGTCGAAAGCGGGAGAAGGGATGAGCAGTTCTTC. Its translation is CAWSVESGRRDEQFF.

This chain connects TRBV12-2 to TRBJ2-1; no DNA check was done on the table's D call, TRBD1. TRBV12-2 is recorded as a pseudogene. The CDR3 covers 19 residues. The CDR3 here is CASRFSGQGTKISYNEQFF. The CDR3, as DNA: TGTGCAAGTCGCTTTTCGGGACAGGGGACAAAAATCTCCTACAATGAGCAGTTCTTC.